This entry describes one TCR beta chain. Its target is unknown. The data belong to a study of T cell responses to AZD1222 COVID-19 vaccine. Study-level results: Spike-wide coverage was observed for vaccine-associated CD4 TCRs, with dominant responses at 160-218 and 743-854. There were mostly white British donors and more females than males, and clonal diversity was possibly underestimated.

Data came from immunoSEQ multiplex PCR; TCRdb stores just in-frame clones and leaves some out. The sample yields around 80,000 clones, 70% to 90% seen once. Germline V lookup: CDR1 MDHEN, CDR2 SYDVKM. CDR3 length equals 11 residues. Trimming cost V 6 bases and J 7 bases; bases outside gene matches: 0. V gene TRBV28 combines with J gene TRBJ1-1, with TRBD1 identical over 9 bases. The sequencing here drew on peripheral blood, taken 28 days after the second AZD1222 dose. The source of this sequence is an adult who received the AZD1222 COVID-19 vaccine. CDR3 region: CASRGQGEAFF. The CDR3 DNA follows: TGTGCCAGCAGGGGACAGGGTGAAGCTTTCTTT.